This T cell receptor (beta chain) comes out of a study of shared T cell receptors in the human thymus. Trimming cost V 5 bases and J 7 bases, with 9 bases left between them. The CDR3 has 12 residues. CDR1 is MNHEY, CDR2 SVGAGI, per germline. Clones were sequenced by immunoSEQ multiplex PCR, and TCRdb holds only the in-frame ones, with some missing. The sample includes 720,000 or so clones, around 85% of them seen just once. These sequences were also reported in another study, on human thymus T cells.

This chain joins TRBV6-5 and TRBJ1-5; no reliable D call. The receptor comes from a girl under two years old with a congenital heart defect. The material sequenced was thymocytes. CDR3 sequence reads: CASSRHRQPQHF. CDR3 nucleotide sequence: TGTGCCAGCAGTCGACACCGACAGCCCCAGCATTTT.